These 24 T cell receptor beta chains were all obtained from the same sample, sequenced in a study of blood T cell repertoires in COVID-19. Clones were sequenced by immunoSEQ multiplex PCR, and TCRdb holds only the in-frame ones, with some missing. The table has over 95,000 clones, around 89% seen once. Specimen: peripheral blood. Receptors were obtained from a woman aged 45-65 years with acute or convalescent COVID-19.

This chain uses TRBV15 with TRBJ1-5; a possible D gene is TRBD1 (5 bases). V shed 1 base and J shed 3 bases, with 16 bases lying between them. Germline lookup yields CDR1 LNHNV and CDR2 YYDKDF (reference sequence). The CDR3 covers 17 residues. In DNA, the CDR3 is TGTGCCACCAGCAGAGTAAGGGGTAAGGTAAACAATCAGCCCCAGCATTTT. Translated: CATSRVRGKVNNQPQHF.

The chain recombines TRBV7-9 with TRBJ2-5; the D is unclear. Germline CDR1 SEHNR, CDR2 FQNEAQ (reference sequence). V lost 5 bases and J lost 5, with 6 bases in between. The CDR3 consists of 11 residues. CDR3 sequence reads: CASSPVETQYF. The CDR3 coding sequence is TGTGCCAGCAGCCCAGTGGAGACCCAGTACTTC.

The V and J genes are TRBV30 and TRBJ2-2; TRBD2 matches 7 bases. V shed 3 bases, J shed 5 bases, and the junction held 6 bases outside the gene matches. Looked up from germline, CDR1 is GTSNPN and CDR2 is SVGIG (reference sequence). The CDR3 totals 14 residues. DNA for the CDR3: TGTGCCTGGAGCGGCGGGGGAGGTACCGGGGAGCTGTTTTTT. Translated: CAWSGGGGTGELFF.

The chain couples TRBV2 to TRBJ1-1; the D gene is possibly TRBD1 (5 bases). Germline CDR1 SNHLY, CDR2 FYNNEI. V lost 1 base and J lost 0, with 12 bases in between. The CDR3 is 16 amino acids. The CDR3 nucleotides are TGTGCCAGCAGTGAAGAGAGTCCAGGGTTGAACACTGAAGCTTTCTTT. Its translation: CASSEESPGLNTEAFF.

In DNA form, the CDR3 reads TGTGCCAGCAGTTATTACGGACAGGGGTCGAACACTGAAGCTTTCTTT. It is translated as CASSYYGQGSNTEAFF. The chain uses TRBV6-5 and TRBJ1-1, with 9 bases identical to TRBD1. V shed 3 bases and J 1 base; nucleotides not matched to a gene: 6. CDR3 length: 16 amino acids. The germline gives CDR1 MNHEY, CDR2 SVGAGI.

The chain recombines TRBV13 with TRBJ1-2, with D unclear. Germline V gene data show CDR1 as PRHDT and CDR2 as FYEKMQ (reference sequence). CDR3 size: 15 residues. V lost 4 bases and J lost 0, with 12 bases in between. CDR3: CASSSRPGANYGYTF. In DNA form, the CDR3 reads TGTGCCAGCAGCTCCAGACCTGGAGCTAACTATGGCTACACCTTC.

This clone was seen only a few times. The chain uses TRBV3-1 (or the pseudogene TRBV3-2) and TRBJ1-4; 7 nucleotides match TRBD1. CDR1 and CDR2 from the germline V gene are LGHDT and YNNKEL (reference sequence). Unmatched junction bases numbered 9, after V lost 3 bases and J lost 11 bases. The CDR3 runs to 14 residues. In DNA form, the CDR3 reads TGTGCCAGCAGCCACCGGACAGGAGGGGGGAAACTGTTTTTT. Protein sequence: CASSHRTGGGKLFF.

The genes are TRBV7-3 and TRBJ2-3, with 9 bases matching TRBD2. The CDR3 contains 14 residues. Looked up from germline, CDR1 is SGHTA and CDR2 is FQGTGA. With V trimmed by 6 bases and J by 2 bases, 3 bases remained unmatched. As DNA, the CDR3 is TGTGCCAGCAGGAGCGGGGGGCCCACAGATACGCAGTATTTT. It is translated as CASRSGGPTDTQYF.

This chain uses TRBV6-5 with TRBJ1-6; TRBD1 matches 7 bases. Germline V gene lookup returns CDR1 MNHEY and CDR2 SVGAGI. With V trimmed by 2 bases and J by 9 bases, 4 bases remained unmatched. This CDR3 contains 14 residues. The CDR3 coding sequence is TGTGCCAGCAGTTACCCAAACAGGGGTTCACCCCTCCACTTT. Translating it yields CASSYPNRGSPLHF.

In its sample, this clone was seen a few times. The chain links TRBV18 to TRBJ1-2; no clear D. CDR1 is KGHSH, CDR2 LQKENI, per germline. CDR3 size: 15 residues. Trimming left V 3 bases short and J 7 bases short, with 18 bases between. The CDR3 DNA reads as TGTGCCAGCTCACCCAATGGCGGTTGGAACGGTGGCTACACCTTC. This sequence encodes CASSPNGGWNGGYTF.

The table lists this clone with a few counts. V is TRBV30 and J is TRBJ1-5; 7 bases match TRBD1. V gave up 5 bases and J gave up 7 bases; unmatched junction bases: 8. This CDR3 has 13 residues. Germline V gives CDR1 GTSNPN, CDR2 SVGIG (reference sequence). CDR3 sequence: CAWSQGQRQPQHF. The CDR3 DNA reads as TGTGCCTGGTCTCAGGGACAGCGACAGCCCCAGCATTTT.

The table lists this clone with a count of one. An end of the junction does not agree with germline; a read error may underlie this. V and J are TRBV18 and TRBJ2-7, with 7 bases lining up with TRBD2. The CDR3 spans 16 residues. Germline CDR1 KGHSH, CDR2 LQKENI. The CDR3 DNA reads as TGTACCAGCTCACCAAGGGCGGGAGACGGGCCCCACGAGCAGTACTTC. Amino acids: CTSSPRAGDGPHEQYF.

CDR3 loop: CASSYGRSRGHGYTF. The CDR3 region has the DNA TGTGCCAGCAGTTACGGGAGATCCAGGGGGCACGGCTACACCTTC. The rearrangement uses TRBV6-6 and TRBJ1-2, with 8 bases matching TRBD1. This CDR3 is built from 15 residues. J lost 8 bases, V lost 2 bases, and 10 bases had no gene match. CDR1 is MNHNY and CDR2 is SVGAGI in the germline V gene (reference sequence).

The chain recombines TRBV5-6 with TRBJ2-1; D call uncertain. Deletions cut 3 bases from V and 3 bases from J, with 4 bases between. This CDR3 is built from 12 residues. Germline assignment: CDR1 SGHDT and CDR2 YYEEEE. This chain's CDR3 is CASSSGYNEQFF. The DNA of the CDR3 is TGTGCCAGCAGCTCGGGCTACAATGAGCAGTTCTTC.

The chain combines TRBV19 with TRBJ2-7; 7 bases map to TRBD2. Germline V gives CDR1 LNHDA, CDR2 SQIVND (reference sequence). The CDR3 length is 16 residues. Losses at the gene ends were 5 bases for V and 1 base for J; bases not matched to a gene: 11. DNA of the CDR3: TGTGCCAGTAGTCCCCCCCCCGGGAGGCAATCCTACGAGCAGTACTTC. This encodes CASSPPPGRQSYEQYF.

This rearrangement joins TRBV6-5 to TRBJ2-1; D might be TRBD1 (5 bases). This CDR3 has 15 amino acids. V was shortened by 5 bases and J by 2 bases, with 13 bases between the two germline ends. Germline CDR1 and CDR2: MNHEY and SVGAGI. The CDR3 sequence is CASSRSRATYNEQFF. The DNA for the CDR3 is TGTGCCAGCAGTAGAAGCAGGGCCACCTACAATGAGCAGTTCTTC.

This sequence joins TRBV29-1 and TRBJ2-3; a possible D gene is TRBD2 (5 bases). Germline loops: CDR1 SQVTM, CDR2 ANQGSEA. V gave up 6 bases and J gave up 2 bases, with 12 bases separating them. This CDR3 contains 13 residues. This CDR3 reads CSVSTGNTDTQYF. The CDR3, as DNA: TGCAGCGTGTCGACCGGGAACACAGATACGCAGTATTTT.

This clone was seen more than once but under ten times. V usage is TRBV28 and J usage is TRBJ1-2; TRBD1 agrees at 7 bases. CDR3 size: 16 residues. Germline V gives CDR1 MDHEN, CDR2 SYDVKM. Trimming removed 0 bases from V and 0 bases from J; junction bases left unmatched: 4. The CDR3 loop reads CASSLWEDRPNYGYTF. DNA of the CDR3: TGTGCCAGCAGTTTATGGGAGGACAGGCCTAACTATGGCTACACCTTC.

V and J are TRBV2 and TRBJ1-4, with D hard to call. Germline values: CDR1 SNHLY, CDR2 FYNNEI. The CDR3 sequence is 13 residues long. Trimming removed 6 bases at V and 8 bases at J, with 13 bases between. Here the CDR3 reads CASRAGEGEKLFF. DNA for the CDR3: TGTGCCAGCAGGGCCGGGGAGGGAGAAAAACTGTTTTTT.

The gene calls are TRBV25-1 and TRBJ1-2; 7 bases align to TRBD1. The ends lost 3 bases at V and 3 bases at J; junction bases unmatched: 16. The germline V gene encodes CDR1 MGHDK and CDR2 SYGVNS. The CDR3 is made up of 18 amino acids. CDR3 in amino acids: CASSDRPGQTSHYYGYTF. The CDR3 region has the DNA TGTGCCAGCAGTGACCGCCCGGGACAGACATCTCACTACTATGGCTACACCTTC.

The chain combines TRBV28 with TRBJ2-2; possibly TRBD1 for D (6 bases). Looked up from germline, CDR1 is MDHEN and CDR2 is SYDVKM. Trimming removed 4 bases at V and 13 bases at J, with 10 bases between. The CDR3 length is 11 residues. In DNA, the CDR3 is TGTGCCAGCAGTTCTAGGGGGAGGCTGTTTTTT. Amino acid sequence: CASSSRGRLFF.

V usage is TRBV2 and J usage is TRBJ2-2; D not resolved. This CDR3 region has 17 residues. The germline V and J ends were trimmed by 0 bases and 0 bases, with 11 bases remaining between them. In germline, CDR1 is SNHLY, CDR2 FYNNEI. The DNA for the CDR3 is TGTGCCAGCAGTGAAGCGCTCTTGGCTCCGAACACCGGGGAGCTGTTTTTT. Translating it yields CASSEALLAPNTGELFF. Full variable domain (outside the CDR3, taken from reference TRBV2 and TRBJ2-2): EPEVTQTPSHQVTQMGQEVILRCVPISNHLYFYWYRQILGQKVEFLVSFYNNEISEKSEIFDDQFSVERPDGSNFTLKIRSTKLEDSAMYFCASSEALLAPNTGELFFGEGSRLTVL.

The CDR3 nucleotides are TGTGCCAGCTCACCGAGGTCGAGCTATGGCTACACCTTC. This codes for CASSPRSSYGYTF. The V call is TRBV18, the J call TRBJ1-2, with D hard to call. Between the trimmed V and J ends, which lost 3 bases and 4 bases, there was a span of 9 bases. The CDR3 runs 13 residues. The germline CDR1 and CDR2 sequences are KGHSH and LQKENI.

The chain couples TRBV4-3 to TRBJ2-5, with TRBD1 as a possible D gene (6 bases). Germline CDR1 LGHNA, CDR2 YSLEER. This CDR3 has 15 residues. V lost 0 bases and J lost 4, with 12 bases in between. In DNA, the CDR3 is TGCGCCAGCAGCCAAGATAGAGGACAGTTAGAGACCCAGTACTTC. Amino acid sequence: CASSQDRGQLETQYF.